These 10 T cell receptor beta chains share one sample of origin, sequenced in a study of blood T cell repertoires in COVID-19. The table came from immunoSEQ multiplex PCR; TCRdb's copy has only in-frame clones and leaves some out. The sample contains around 300,000 clones, 88% of which appear only once. Sequencing input: peripheral blood. The source of these receptors is a woman aged 50 to 65 with active or convalescent COVID-19.

The chain has TRBV5-1 and TRBJ2-3, with D maybe TRBD2 (5 bases). V was pared by 1 base and J by 2 bases, with 20 bases between. The CDR3 sequence is 18 residues long. CDR1 SGHRS and CDR2 YFSETQ come from the germline V gene. The CDR3 spells CASSLSFRGSASTDTQYF. CDR3 DNA sequence: TGCGCCAGCAGCTTGTCCTTTCGGGGTAGCGCATCCACAGATACGCAGTATTTT.

Regarding this clone: Other nucleotide sequences from this sample produce the same CDR3. The chain is built from TRBV5-1 and TRBJ2-2, with 9 bases fitting TRBD1. This CDR3 is 17 amino acids long. V shed 0 bases and J 6 bases; nucleotides not matched to a gene: 9. Germline CDR1 SGHRS, CDR2 YFSETQ. CDR3 coding DNA: TGCGCCAGCAGCTTGGGTACAGGGGGCCGCTATCCCGGGGAGCTGTTTTTT. Translating gives CASSLGTGGRYPGELFF.

The rearrangement joins TRBV7-8 to TRBJ2-5; possibly TRBD2 for D (6 bases). Germline-derived CDR1 and CDR2 are SGHVS and FQNEAQ. The CDR3 consists of 15 residues. Trimming left V 0 bases short and J 7 bases short, with 15 bases between. CDR3 loop: CASSLAGQGGGTQYF. CDR3 nucleotide sequence: TGTGCCAGCAGCTTAGCGGGGCAGGGAGGCGGGACCCAGTACTTC.

This clone has just one count. This chain's CDR3 is CASSVASVNNEQFF. The CDR3 DNA follows: TGTGCCAGCAGCGTAGCTAGCGTGAACAATGAGCAGTTCTTC. This chain joins TRBV9 and TRBJ2-1; D is possibly TRBD2 (6 bases). Germline loops: CDR1 SGDLS, CDR2 YYNGEE. The CDR3 extends over 14 amino acids. Trimming removed 0 bases at V and 5 bases at J, with 9 bases between.

The rearrangement joins TRBV19 to TRBJ2-7, with 7 bases fitting TRBD1. V gave up 5 bases and J gave up 3 bases; unmatched junction bases: 7. From germline, CDR1 is LNHDA and CDR2 SQIVND (reference sequence). The CDR3 has 14 residues. In DNA form, the CDR3 reads TGTGCCAGTAGTGCTGGGACAGCCAGCTACGAGCAGTACTTC. Its translation: CASSAGTASYEQYF.

Concerning this clone: Within the sample, other DNA sequences also encode this same CDR3. CDR3 amino acids: CASSPGLATDTQYF. The CDR3 DNA follows: TGTGCCAGCAGCCCGGGACTAGCCACAGATACGCAGTATTTT. The chain joins TRBV11-2 to TRBJ2-3; 9 bases are a match to TRBD2. The CDR3 extends over 14 amino acids. V lost 5 bases and J lost 2; bases outside the gene matches: 2. Germline loops: CDR1 SGHAT, CDR2 FQNNGV. The variable domain in full, with the rest retrieved from reference TRBV11-2 and TRBJ2-3, is EAGVAQSPRYKIIEKRQSVAFWCNPISGHATLYWYQQILGQGPKLLIQFQNNGVVDDSQLPKDRFSAERLKGVDSTLKIQPAKLEDSAVYLCASSPGLATDTQYFGPGTRLTVL.

The genes are TRBV11-2 and TRBJ2-7; 7 bases are shared with TRBD2. Germline assignment: CDR1 SGHAT and CDR2 FQNNGV. This CDR3 spans 18 amino acids. The J segment lost 0 bases and the V segment lost 1 base, leaving 12 bases of the junction unmatched. The CDR3 loop is CASSLVSQRAGLSYEQYF. CDR3 nucleotide sequence: TGTGCCAGCAGCTTAGTGTCCCAACGAGCGGGGCTCTCCTACGAGCAGTACTTC. Drawing the rest from reference TRBV11-2 and TRBJ2-7, the complete variable domain is EAGVAQSPRYKIIEKRQSVAFWCNPISGHATLYWYQQILGQGPKLLIQFQNNGVVDDSQLPKDRFSAERLKGVDSTLKIQPAKLEDSAVYLCASSLVSQRAGLSYEQYFGPGTRLTVT.

The chain carries TRBV28 and TRBJ1-2; D not certain. The length of the CDR3 is 12 residues. Trimming pared 5 bases from V and 2 bases from J, leaving 6 bases between. CDR1 is MDHEN, CDR2 SYDVKM, per germline. The CDR3 sequence is CASSDSNYGYTF. In DNA form, the CDR3 reads TGTGCCAGCAGTGATAGCAACTATGGCTACACCTTC.

The V gene is TRBV12-3 or TRBV12-4, the J gene TRBJ1-1; no clear D gene. The CDR3 sequence is 13 residues long. Trimming removed 2 bases at V and 1 base at J, with 5 bases between. CDR3 in DNA: TGTGCCAGCAGTTTACGAGGGAACACTGAAGCTTTCTTT. This codes for CASSLRGNTEAFF.

The genes are TRBV14 and TRBJ2-3; D possibly corresponds to TRBD2 (6 bases). Germline V CDR1 and CDR2: SGHDN, FVKESK. The ends were cut back, 5 bases at V and 6 bases at J, with 15 bases in the middle. The CDR3 length is 14 residues. The chain's CDR3 is CASSRDSPRDTQYF. For the CDR3, the DNA is TGTGCCAGCAGCAGGGACTCCCCGAGGGATACGCAGTATTTT.